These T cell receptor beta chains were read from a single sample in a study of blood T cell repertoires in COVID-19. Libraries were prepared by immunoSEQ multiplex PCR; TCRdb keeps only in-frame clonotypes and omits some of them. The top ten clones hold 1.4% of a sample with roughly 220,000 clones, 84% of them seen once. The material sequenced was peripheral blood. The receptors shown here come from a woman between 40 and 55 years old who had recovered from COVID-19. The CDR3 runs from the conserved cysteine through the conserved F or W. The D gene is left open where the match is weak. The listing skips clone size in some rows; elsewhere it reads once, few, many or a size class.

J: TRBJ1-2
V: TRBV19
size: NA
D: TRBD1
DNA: TGTGCCAGTAAAATCCAGGGGGCGGAGGGCTACACCTTC
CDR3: CASKIQGAEGYTF

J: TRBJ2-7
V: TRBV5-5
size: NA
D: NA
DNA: TGTGCCAGCAGCTACAACTCCTACGAGCAGTACTTC
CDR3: CASSYNSYEQYF

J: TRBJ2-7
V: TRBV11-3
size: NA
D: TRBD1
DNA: TGTGCCAGCAGCTTAAGCCGGGACAGCCACGAGCAGTACTTC
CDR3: CASSLSRDSHEQYF

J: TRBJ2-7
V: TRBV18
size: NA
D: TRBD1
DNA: TGTGCCAGCTCACCAGGGGACAGGCTGAACTACGAGCAGTACTTC
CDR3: CASSPGDRLNYEQYF

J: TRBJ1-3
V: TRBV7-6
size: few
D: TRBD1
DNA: TGTGCCAGCAGCCTTGCTGCGACAGGGGGCGGCTCTGGAAACACCATATATTTT
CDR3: CASSLAATGGGSGNTIYF

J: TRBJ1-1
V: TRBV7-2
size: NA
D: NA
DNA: TGTGCCAGCAGCTTAGGTAGCCGGTTGGCCGCTTTCTTT
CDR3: CASSLGSRLAAFF

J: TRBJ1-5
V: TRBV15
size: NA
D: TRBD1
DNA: TGTGCCACCAGCAGAAGAGACAGGGGTTACAATCAGCCCCAGCATTTT
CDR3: CATSRRDRGYNQPQHF

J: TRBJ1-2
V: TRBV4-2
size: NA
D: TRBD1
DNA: TGTGCCAGCAGCCACCCGGGGACAGGCGACTATGGCTACACCTTC
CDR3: CASSHPGTGDYGYTF

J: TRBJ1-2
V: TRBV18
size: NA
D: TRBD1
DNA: TGTGCCAGCTCACCACCGGGGACAGGGATCGGCTACACCTTC
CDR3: CASSPPGTGIGYTF

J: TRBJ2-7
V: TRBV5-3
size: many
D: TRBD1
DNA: TGTGCCAGAAGCCGACGGACAGGGTACTACGAGCAGTACTTC
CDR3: CARSRRTGYYEQYF

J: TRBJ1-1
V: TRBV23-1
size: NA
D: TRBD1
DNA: TGCGCCAGCAGTCAACATACAGGGGATAATGAAGCTTTCTTT
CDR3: CASSQHTGDNEAFF

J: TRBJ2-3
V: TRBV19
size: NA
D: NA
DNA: TGTGCCAGTCGACTTTGGGATACGCAGTATTTT
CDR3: CASRLWDTQYF

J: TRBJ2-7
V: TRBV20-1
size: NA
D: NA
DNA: TGCAGTGCTAGTCAGGGCGGTAAGCAGTACTTC
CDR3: CSASQGGKQYF

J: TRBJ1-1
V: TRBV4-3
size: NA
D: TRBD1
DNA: TGCGCCAGCAGCCAATCCAACAGGGGGAACACTGAAGCTTTCTTT
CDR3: CASSQSNRGNTEAFF

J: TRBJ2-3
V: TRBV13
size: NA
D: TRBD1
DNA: TGTGCCAGCAGCATCCGGGACAGGGTCAATTATTTTTCAGAATATACGCAGTATTTT
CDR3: CASSIRDRVNYFSEYTQYF